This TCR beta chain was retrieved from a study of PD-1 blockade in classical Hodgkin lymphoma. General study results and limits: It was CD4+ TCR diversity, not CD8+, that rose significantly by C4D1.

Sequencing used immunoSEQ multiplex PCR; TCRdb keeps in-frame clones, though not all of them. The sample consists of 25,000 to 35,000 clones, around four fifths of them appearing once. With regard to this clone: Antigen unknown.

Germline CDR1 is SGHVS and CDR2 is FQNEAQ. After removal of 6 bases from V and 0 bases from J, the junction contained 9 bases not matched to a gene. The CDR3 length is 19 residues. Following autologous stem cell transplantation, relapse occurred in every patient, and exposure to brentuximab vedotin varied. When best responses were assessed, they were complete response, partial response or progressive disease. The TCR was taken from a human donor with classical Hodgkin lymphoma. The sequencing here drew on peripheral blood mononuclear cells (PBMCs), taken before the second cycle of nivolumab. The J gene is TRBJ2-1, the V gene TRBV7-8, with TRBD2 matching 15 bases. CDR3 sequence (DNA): TGTGCCAGCAGTAACCCGGGACTAGCGGGAGGCAGCTCCTACAATGAGCAGTTCTTC. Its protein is CASSNPGLAGGSSYNEQFF.